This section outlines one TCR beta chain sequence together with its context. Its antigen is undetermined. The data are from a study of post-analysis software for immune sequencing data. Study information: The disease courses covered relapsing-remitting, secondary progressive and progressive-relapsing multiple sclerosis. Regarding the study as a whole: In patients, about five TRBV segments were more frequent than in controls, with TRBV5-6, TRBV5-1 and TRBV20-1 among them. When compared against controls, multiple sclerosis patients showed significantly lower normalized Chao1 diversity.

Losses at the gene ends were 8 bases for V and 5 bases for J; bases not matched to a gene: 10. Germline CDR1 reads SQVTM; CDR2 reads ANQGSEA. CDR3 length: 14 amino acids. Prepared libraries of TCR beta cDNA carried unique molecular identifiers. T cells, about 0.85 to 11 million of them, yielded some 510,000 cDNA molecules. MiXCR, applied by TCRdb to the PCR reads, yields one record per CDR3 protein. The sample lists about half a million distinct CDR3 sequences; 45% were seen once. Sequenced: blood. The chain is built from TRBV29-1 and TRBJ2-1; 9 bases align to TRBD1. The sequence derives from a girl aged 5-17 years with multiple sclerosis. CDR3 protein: CSTSGTGTNNEQFF. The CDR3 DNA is TGCAGCACCTCCGGGACAGGGACTAACAATGAGCAGTTCTTC.